This TCR beta chain was identified during a study of T-cell memory formation after mild COVID-19. Findings and limits, study-wide: Contracting clones, day 15 to 85, had balanced CD4/CD8, and later expanders favored CD4+.

The germline gives CDR1 SGHAT, CDR2 FQDESV (reference sequence). The V gene end was trimmed by 2 bases and the J gene end by 5 bases; junction bases not matched to a gene: 4. The CDR3 contains 14 residues. One entry per CDR3 protein results from TCRdb running MiXCR on the 5' RACE reads. The table lists around 340,000 distinct CDR3 sequences, less than 20% of them singletons. This clonotype was observed a handful of times. Its matching antigen is unknown. V is TRBV11-1 and J is TRBJ1-2; 8 positions match TRBD1. Sequencing was done on a sample of PBMCs or a T cell subset sorted from them (not recorded which). The sequence was collected from a man between 18 and 35 years old who had mild COVID-19 (a few samples of this study predate the infection). Cell type and time point are not known. The CDR3 DNA is TGTGCCAGCAGCTTAACGCAGGGGGCATATGGCTACACCTTC. This sequence encodes CASSLTQGAYGYTF.